This T cell receptor beta chain was found in a study of a mutant IDH1 vaccine in newly diagnosed glioma. The method was immunoSEQ multiplex PCR; TCRdb's version includes in-frame clones alone and lacks a portion of them. Of some 70,000 clones in the sample, 75% to 90% were seen once. Regarding this clone: Its cognate antigen is unknown.

The V gene's germline CDR1 is MNHEY and CDR2 SMNVEV (reference sequence). The V gene lost 3 bases and the J gene lost 6 bases, with 3 bases spanning the gap. The CDR3 contains 12 residues. The sample's time point: week 23, last vaccination. Topical imiquimod was applied with each vaccine dose, which held 300 ug of mutant IDH1 20-mer peptide. This clonotype originated in a man aged 18 to 35 with glioma. Here the sequenced sample was PBMCs, taken from a glioma patient whose treatment included an IDH1 peptide vaccine. The chain uses TRBV27 and TRBJ1-6, with D unclear. The CDR3 DNA is TGTGCCAGCAGTTTCAGTAATTCACCCCTCCACTTT. Protein: CASSFSNSPLHF.